The clone carrying this T cell receptor beta chain was recorded once. This entry comes from a study of blood T cell repertoires in COVID-19. Study overall: The analysed material was cDNA or gDNA that came from T cells, B-cell-depleted T cells, or PBMCs.

As handled by the study authors: Reference gene primer amplification gave estimated nucleated cell counts. Assay used: immunoSEQ multiplex PCR; TCRdb lists only in-frame clones, some missing. That table furnishes V, J and clone size, whereas the DNA furnished D and trimming. The table has about 150,000 clones, 65% to 90% seen once. Input material: peripheral blood. This clonotype originated in a woman between 55 and 75 years old with COVID-19, enrolled during active disease.

CDR3 sequence: CASSLRLAGDKETQYF. CDR3 nucleotides: TGTGCCAGTAGTCTGAGGCTAGCGGGAGACAAAGAGACCCAGTACTTC. V gene TRBV19 combines with J gene TRBJ2-5, with TRBD2 matching over 10 bases. This CDR3 region has 16 residues. V dropped 5 bases and J dropped 3; count of bases not matched to a gene: 9. Germline V gives CDR1 LNHDA, CDR2 SQIVND (reference sequence).